A single sample gave rise to the 13 T cell receptor beta chains below, sequenced in a study of CD8 T cells in ankylosing spondylitis. TCRdb reprocessed the 5' RACE reads via MiXCR and lists one record per CDR3 protein. The repertoire holds about 130,000 distinct CDR3 sequences, with around 6.6% as singletons. Material: blood, either unsorted or a sorted T cell fraction (not recorded which). These receptors came from a female donor with ankylosing spondylitis or in good health (not recorded which).

The table lists this clonotype with many counts. The CDR3 DNA is TGTGCCTGGGAGGACCTACTGATCAATGAAAAACTGTTTTTT. Its protein is CAWEDLLINEKLFF. The chain has TRBV30 and TRBJ1-4; unclear D gene. CDR1 is GTSNPN and CDR2 is SVGIG in the germline V gene (reference sequence). This CDR3 contains 14 residues. The ends were cut back, 5 bases at V and 5 bases at J, with 15 bases in the middle.

There are many counts of this clonotype. The chain carries TRBV20-1 and TRBJ2-3; 7 nucleotides line up with TRBD1. CDR1 and CDR2 from the germline V gene are DFQATT and SNEGSKA (reference sequence). The CDR3 runs to 14 residues. The trim removed 7 bases at V and 0 bases at J, leaving 7 bases unmatched. The CDR3: CSVRTGSSTDTQYF. The CDR3 nucleotides read TGCAGTGTGCGGACAGGTAGTAGCACAGATACGCAGTATTTT.

This rearrangement joins TRBV12-3 or TRBV12-4 to TRBJ1-2; 9 positions agree with TRBD1. The V gene end was trimmed by 6 bases and the J gene end by 8 bases; junction bases not matched to a gene: 13. The CDR3 extends over 15 amino acids. The CDR3: CASSPPTGGRGGYTF. Written as DNA, the CDR3 is TGTGCCAGCAGCCCGCCGACAGGGGGAAGGGGGGGCTACACCTTC.

This clonotype was found many times. The rearrangement links TRBV7-9 to TRBJ2-5; D gene ambiguous. The V gene's germline CDR1 is SEHNR and CDR2 FQNEAQ (reference sequence). This CDR3 spans 15 amino acids. V lost 0 bases to trimming and J lost 1 base, with 9 bases between them. This CDR3 is CASSLAGSSQETQYF. DNA of the CDR3: TGTGCCAGCAGCTTAGCGGGGTCCTCCCAAGAGACCCAGTACTTC. Combining the CDR3 with reference TRBV7-9 and TRBJ2-5 gives the whole variable domain DTGVSQNPRHKITKRGQNVTFRCDPISEHNRLYWYRQTLGQGPEFLTYFQNEAQLEKSRLLSDRFSAERPKGSFSTLEIQRTEQGDSAMYLCASSLAGSSQETQYFGPGTRLLVL.

This clonotype showed up many times. This chain connects TRBV7-9 to TRBJ2-2; the D is unclear. The germline gives CDR1 SEHNR, CDR2 FQNEAQ (reference sequence). CDR3 length equals 15 residues. V was trimmed by 6 bases and J by 0 bases, leaving 11 bases between them. The CDR3 is CASSDPAPNTGELFF. CDR3 nucleotide sequence: TGTGCCAGCAGTGATCCGGCGCCGAACACCGGGGAGCTGTTTTTT.

As to this clonotype: One end of the junction is discordant with germline, which a read error may explain. The chain carries TRBV13 and TRBJ2-1, with 12 bases identical to TRBD2. CDR1 is PRHDT and CDR2 is FYEKMQ in the germline V gene (reference sequence). This CDR3 is 14 amino acids long. CDR3: CASTLWTSGTWQFF. Here the CDR3 DNA reads TGTGCCAGCACCTTATGGACTAGCGGGACATGGCAGTTCTTC.

The rearrangement links TRBV7-9 to TRBJ1-4; D is uncertain. Germline-derived CDR1 and CDR2 are SEHNR and FQNEAQ (reference sequence). V shed 6 bases and J shed 3 bases, with 11 bases lying between them. This CDR3 contains 14 residues. The CDR3 DNA is TGTGCCAGCAGTCTCCACGGGGCTAATGAAAAACTGTTTTTT. Amino acid sequence: CASSLHGANEKLFF.

This clonotype appeared many times. The DNA of the CDR3 is TGTGCCACCAGCAGAGATGCTGCTGCTGTTGGTGAGCAGTACTTC. Its translation: CATSRDAAAVGEQYF. The chain uses TRBV15 and TRBJ2-7; D remains unclear. CDR3 length: 15 residues. Trimming took off 0 bases at V and 7 bases at J, with 16 bases between the two ends. The germline V gene has CDR1 LNHNV and CDR2 YYDKDF (reference sequence). Full variable domain (rest looked up from reference TRBV15 and TRBJ2-7): DAMVIQNPRYQVTQFGKPVTLSCSQTLNHNVMYWYQQKSSQAPKLLFHYYDKDFNNEADTPDNFQSRRPNTSFCFLDIRSPGLGDTAMYLCATSRDAAAVGEQYFGPGTRLTVT.

This clonotype was picked up many times. The chain couples TRBV10-3 to TRBJ1-1; D is perhaps TRBD1 (5 bases). V shed 3 bases and J shed 3 bases, with 8 bases lying between them. The CDR3 contains 13 residues. CDR1 and CDR2 from the germline V gene are ENHRY and SYGVKD. The CDR3, as DNA: TGTGCCATCAGTGACGCAGGGTACACTGAAGCTTTCTTT. Its protein is CAISDAGYTEAFF.

This clonotype was counted many times. The chain combines TRBV30 with TRBJ1-6, with D tentatively TRBD1 (5 bases). Per the germline V gene, CDR1 is GTSNPN and CDR2 is SVGIG (reference sequence). Trimming cost V 1 base and J 8 bases, with 12 bases left between them. CDR3 size: 14 residues. The CDR3 loop is CAWSGGGGDSPLHF. CDR3 DNA: TGTGCCTGGAGTGGTGGGGGAGGTGATTCACCCCTCCACTTT.

This clonotype appeared many times. The chain is built from TRBV4-1 and TRBJ1-2, with D unclear. CDR1 and CDR2 (germline): MGHRA, YSYEKL. The CDR3 is 14 residues long. Trimming stripped 1 base from V and 3 bases from J, with 9 bases between. CDR3 sequence (DNA): TGCGCCAGCAGCCAAGTGGGGTTCGACTATGGCTACACCTTC. This translates into CASSQVGFDYGYTF.

In this sample, this clonotype turned up many times. The chain employs TRBV15 and TRBJ1-5; unclear D gene. The germline V gene has CDR1 LNHNV and CDR2 YYDKDF (reference sequence). There are 13 residues in the CDR3. Trimming stripped 5 bases from V and 7 bases from J, with 12 bases between. Written as DNA, the CDR3 is TGTGCCACCAGCCCTGAGAGGTGGCAGCCCCAGCATTTT. Encoded protein: CATSPERWQPQHF.

This clonotype was seen many times. The V call is TRBV4-1, the J call TRBJ1-1, with 8 positions matching TRBD1. The CDR3 totals 17 residues. Germline lookup yields CDR1 MGHRA and CDR2 YSYEKL. V lost 1 base and J lost 7; bases outside the gene matches: 14. The CDR3 loop reads CASSQGNGRGLISEAFF. The CDR3 DNA reads TGCGCCAGCAGCCAAGGAAATGGCAGGGGGCTAATCAGTGAAGCTTTCTTT.